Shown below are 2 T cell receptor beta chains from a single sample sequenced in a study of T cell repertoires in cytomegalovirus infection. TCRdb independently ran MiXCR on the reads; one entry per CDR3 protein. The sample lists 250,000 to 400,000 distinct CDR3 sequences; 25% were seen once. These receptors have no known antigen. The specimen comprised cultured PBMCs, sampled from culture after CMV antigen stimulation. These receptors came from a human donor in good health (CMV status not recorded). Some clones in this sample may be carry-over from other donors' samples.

CDR3 in amino acids: CASSPTGDSGNTIYF. The CDR3 DNA reads TGTGCCAGCTCACCAACAGGAGACTCTGGAAACACCATATATTTT. The chain joins TRBV18 to TRBJ1-3; D possibly corresponds to TRBD1 (5 bases). This CDR3 comprises 15 residues. The germline CDR1 and CDR2 sequences are KGHSH and LQKENI. Trimming removed 2 bases at V and 0 bases at J, with 8 bases between.

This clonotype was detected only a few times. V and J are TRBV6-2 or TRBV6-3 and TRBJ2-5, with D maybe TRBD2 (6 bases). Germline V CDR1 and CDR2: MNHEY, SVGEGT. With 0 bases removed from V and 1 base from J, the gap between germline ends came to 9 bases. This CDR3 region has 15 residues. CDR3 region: CASSYSGGFQETQYF. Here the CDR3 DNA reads TGTGCCAGCAGTTACTCCGGGGGATTCCAAGAGACCCAGTACTTC.